This T cell receptor (beta chain) was captured by sequencing in a study of regulatory T cells in long-lasting Graves disease (dated by TCRdb to about 2021). Study-wide context: Newly diagnosed Graves' disease patients had taken antithyroid drugs for less than 3 months. Peripheral blood TCR sequencing and RNA sequencing compared persistent Graves' disease patients with newly diagnosed Graves' disease patients. The study was registered as a clinical trial and conducted in China. A total of roughly 35 samples were covered by TCR sequencing, comprising 13 persistent and around 20 newly diagnosed Graves' disease patients.

Receptor amplification or capture employed multiplex PCR. TCRdb lists the instrument as Illumina HiSeq 4000. To build TCR beta libraries, CDR3 regions were amplified by Arm-PCR using iRepertoire HTBI primers. Before sequencing, the PCR products underwent gel purification. Per the original workflow: A total of fewer than 80 TRBV and some 15 TRBJ segments were identified across samples and were used for gene usage analysis of CDR3 amino acid clonotypes. COPE and FqMerger were used to merge the filtered high-quality paired reads into contigs. BLAST was used to align contigs to IMGT TRBV, TRBD and TRBJ reference genes, with CDR3 defined following IMGT. Any clonotype with a frequency above 0.1% was counted as a highly expanded clone. Shannon entropy was used to measure repertoire diversity, and the Gini coefficient was used to measure V-J evenness. A clonotype was considered public if more than one individual shared it. TCRdb ran its own pipeline on the public reads, namely fastp trimming at Q25 and MiXCR clone calling, and kept in-frame beta chains. Here each entry gathers all rows of one CDR3 protein and keeps the most common genes and DNA. TCRdb's processing, not the authors' own work, is the source of the V and J calls. This sample gives roughly 380,000 distinct CDR3 sequences in total; around 15% of them show up just once. About a fifth of the sample comes from the top ten.

General study outcomes and caveats: Compared with newly diagnosed patients, persistent Graves' disease patients had lower TCR Shannon entropy and fewer highly expanded clones, which suggests clonal expansion. Persistent disease showed preferential use of TRBV28, TRBJ1-2 and TRBJ2-5, whereas newly diagnosed disease favored TRBV20-1 and TRBJ2-1. More public clonotypes were shared among persistent patients (about 2,800) than among newly diagnosed patients (966). Because the primary lesion, thyroid tissue, could not be accessed, the study looked at peripheral blood alone. Sequencing and analysis were restricted to the TCR beta chain. The authors acknowledged the small sample size as a limitation that may reduce accuracy.

On this clonotype: Its recognized antigen is unknown. No base quality values were provided; no much bigger clone lies one nucleotide off.

The time point label for this specimen denotes: newly diagnosed GD, antithyroid drugs for less than 3 months. For both TCR sequencing and RNA sequencing, RNA was extracted from PBMCs in TRIzol. Graves' disease was diagnosed according to American Thyroid Association guidelines. Recruitment of patients was carried out at an endocrinology department in Xi'an, China. Each patient gave 8.5 to 9.5 milliliters of peripheral blood, collected in an EDTA anticoagulant tube. Ficoll Paque Plus density gradient separation was used to isolate PBMCs, and no further T cell sorting was performed. An Agilent 2100 Bioanalyzer and agarose gel were used to check RNA quality, and a NanoDrop 2000 was used to measure RNA concentration. Germline trimming amounts to 3 bases on V and 9 bases on J, with 6 as the count of junction bases outside the gene matches. The germline V gene provides CDR1 MNHNS and CDR2 SASEGT. Including cysteine and phenylalanine, the CDR3 has 14 amino acids. The CDR3 DNA has 42 bases and is translated from base 1.

The rearranged chain carries TRBV6-1 and TRBJ2-1; TRBD2 aligns with 9 central bases. The input for sequencing was peripheral blood mononuclear cells (PBMCs), taken at new diagnosis, from a patient treated with antithyroid drugs. This TCR was recovered from a female donor with Graves disease. CDR3 protein: CASSDPGLALEQFF. The DNA sequence is TGTGCCAGCAGTGACCCGGGACTAGCCCTTGAGCAGTTCTTC.